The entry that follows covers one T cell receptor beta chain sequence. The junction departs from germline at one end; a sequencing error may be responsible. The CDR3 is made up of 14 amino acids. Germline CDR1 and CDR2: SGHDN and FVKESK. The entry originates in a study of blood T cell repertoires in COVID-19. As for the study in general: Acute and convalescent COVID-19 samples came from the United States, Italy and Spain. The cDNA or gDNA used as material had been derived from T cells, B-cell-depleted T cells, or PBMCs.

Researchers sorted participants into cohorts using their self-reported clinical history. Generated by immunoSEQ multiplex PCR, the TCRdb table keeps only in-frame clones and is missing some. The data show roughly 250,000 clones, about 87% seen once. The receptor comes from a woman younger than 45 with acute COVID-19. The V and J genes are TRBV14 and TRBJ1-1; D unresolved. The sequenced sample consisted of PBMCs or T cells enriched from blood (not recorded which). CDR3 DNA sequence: TGTGCCACCAGCCCGAGGATTGGGAACACTGAAGCTTTCTTT. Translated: CATSPRIGNTEAFF.